This paragraph reports one T cell receptor (beta chain). Antigen specificity is unknown. This sample is drawn from a study of cytotoxic CD8 clonotypes in ibrutinib-treated CLL. Across the whole study: There were about 11 relapsed/refractory patients and about 15 treatment-naive patients, and some 18 were IGHV unmutated. Response sampling occurred after a median 12 months of treatment (range 6 to 36). Study-level findings and limits: Clonality correlated strongly with circulating CD8+ T cells and exceeded age-matched healthy donors at baseline.

Assay: immunoSEQ multiplex PCR; the TCRdb copy retains only in-frame clones and omits some. The table shows nearly 300,000 clones, with 65% to 85% occurring only once. V gave up 4 bases and J gave up 8 bases; unmatched junction bases: 15. CDR3 length: 17 residues. Germline V lookup: CDR1 SGDLS, CDR2 YYNGEE. The V and J genes are TRBV9 and TRBJ2-1; 10 bases match TRBD2. The starting material was PBMCs, obtained at disease progression, from a patient treated with ibrutinib. The receptor was derived from a human donor with chronic lymphocytic leukemia. CDR3 amino acids: CASSSGVWASGSDEQFF. The CDR3 DNA follows: TGTGCCAGCAGCAGTGGGGTCTGGGCTAGCGGGAGCGATGAGCAGTTCTTC.